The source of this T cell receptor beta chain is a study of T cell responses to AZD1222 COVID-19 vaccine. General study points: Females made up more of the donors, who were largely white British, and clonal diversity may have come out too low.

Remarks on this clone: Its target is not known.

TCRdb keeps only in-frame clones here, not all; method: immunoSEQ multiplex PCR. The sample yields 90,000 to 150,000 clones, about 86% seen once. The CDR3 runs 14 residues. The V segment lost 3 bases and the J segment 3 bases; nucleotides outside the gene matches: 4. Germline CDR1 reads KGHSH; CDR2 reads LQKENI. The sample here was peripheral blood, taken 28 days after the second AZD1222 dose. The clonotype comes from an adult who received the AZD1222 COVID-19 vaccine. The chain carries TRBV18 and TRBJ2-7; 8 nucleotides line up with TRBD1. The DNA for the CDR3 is TGTGCCAGCTCACCTCCCGACAGGGGCTACGAGCAGTACTTC. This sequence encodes CASSPPDRGYEQYF.